The 11 T cell receptor beta chains below come from one sample, sequenced in a study of T cell changes during pregnancy in multiple sclerosis (dated by TCRdb to about 2019). Libraries were made using the immunoSEQ multiplex PCR assay. TCRdb obtained this table from immuneACCESS and retained in-frame rearrangements with V and J assigned. These tables miss some clones; where compared with another copy, unresolved V genes account for less than half of the shortfall, and the remainder is unexplained. The sample table shows approximately 69,000 clones, and about 91% are seen once. Clones ranked in the top ten supply about 0.31% of the sample. Sequenced here: CD4+ T cells from peripheral blood mononuclear cells, sampled in the third trimester of pregnancy. Every receptor here comes from a female donor in good health, enrolled as a control in a pregnancy study.

This clone was counted between two and nine times. The chain couples TRBV18 to TRBJ2-3, with TRBD1 matching 11 bases. J was trimmed by 4 bases and V by 3 bases; bases with no gene match: 6. This CDR3 contains 16 residues. Germline V lookup: CDR1 KGHSH, CDR2 LQKENI. Written as DNA, the CDR3 is TGTGCCAGCTCACCTGGGGGACAGGGGGGCGCAGATACGCAGTATTTT. Translated, it gives CASSPGGQGGADTQYF.

Only one count was recorded for this clone. The gene calls are TRBV2 and TRBJ2-2; TRBD1 is a possible D gene (7 bases). This CDR3 is built from 15 residues. V lost 6 bases to trimming and J lost 4 bases, with 15 bases between them. The germline V gene encodes CDR1 SNHLY and CDR2 FYNNEI. The CDR3 DNA reads as TGTGCCAGCAGGGCGGGACAGACAATCACCGGGGAGCTGTTTTTT. It is translated as CASRAGQTITGELFF. Full variable domain (missing parts from reference TRBV2 and TRBJ2-2): EPEVTQTPSHQVTQMGQEVILRCVPISNHLYFYWYRQILGQKVEFLVSFYNNEISEKSEIFDDQFSVERPDGSNFTLKIRSTKLEDSAMYFCASRAGQTITGELFFGEGSRLTVL.

Worth noting for this clone: This same CDR3 is encoded by further DNA sequences in the sample. The V and J genes are TRBV19 and TRBJ1-5; maybe TRBD1 (5 bases). V was pared by 5 bases and J by 4 bases, with 9 bases between. The CDR3 consists of 13 residues. The germline V gene encodes CDR1 LNHDA and CDR2 SQIVND (reference sequence). In DNA, the CDR3 is TGTGCCAGTAGTCGGACACTTAATCAGCCCCAGCATTTT. It specifies CASSRTLNQPQHF. The full variable domain, with the rest looked up from reference TRBV19 and TRBJ1-5, is DGGITQSPKYLFRKEGQNVTLSCEQNLNHDAMYWYRQDPGQGLRLIYYSQIVNDFQKGDIAEGYSVSREKKESFPLTVTSAQKNPTAFYLCASSRTLNQPQHFGDGTRLSIL.

The chain employs TRBV29-1 and TRBJ2-7; perhaps TRBD1 as D (6 bases). Germline V CDR1 and CDR2: SQVTM, ANQGSEA. The CDR3 sequence is 13 residues long. The ends were cut back, 5 bases at V and 2 bases at J, with 13 bases in the middle. In DNA, the CDR3 is TGCAGCGTTTTGACAGGATTGACCTACGAGCAGTACTTC. This encodes CSVLTGLTYEQYF.

This clone was seen just once. CDR3 amino acids: CASSVYSNQPQHF. The CDR3 DNA is TGTGCCAGCAGTGTGTATAGCAATCAGCCCCAGCATTTT. The chain combines TRBV2 with TRBJ1-5; D is uncertain. With 4 bases removed from V and 0 bases from J, the gap between germline ends came to 4 bases. CDR3 size: 13 residues. CDR1 is SNHLY and CDR2 is FYNNEI in the germline V gene. Full variable domain (missing parts from reference TRBV2 and TRBJ1-5): EPEVTQTPSHQVTQMGQEVILRCVPISNHLYFYWYRQILGQKVEFLVSFYNNEISEKSEIFDDQFSVERPDGSNFTLKIRSTKLEDSAMYFCASSVYSNQPQHFGDGTRLSIL.

V and J are TRBV30 and TRBJ1-6; 12 nucleotides align to TRBD1. The CDR3 is 15 residues long. Germline values: CDR1 GTSNPN, CDR2 SVGIG (reference sequence). V shed 8 bases and J 10 bases; nucleotides not matched to a gene: 12. The CDR3 spells CAHSARDRGRSPLHF. DNA of the CDR3: TGTGCCCACTCAGCTCGGGACAGGGGGCGCTCACCCCTCCACTTT.

This chain connects TRBV7-6 to TRBJ2-7, with D perhaps TRBD1 (6 bases). This CDR3 has 14 amino acids. V dropped 5 bases and J dropped 1 base, with 12 bases sitting between them. Germline lookup yields CDR1 SGHVS and CDR2 FNYEAQ. DNA of the CDR3: TGTGCCAGCAGCCCGGAGAGGGGGTCCTACGAGCAGTACTTC. It specifies CASSPERGSYEQYF.

The V call is TRBV5-1, the J call TRBJ1-2, with D maybe TRBD1 (6 bases). Deletions cut 5 bases from V and 0 bases from J, with 14 bases between. The germline CDR1 and CDR2 sequences are SGHRS and YFSETQ. The CDR3 has 15 residues. DNA of the CDR3: TGCGCCAGCAGGAGACAGGAAACTACTAACTATGGCTACACCTTC. Protein product: CASRRQETTNYGYTF. Complete variable domain (other parts from reference TRBV5-1 and TRBJ1-2): KAGVTQTPRYLIKTRGQQVTLSCSPISGHRSVSWYQQTPGQGLQFLFEYFSETQRNKGNFPGRFSGRQFSNSRSEMNVSTLELGDSALYLCASRRQETTNYGYTFGSGTRLTVV.

The rearrangement joins TRBV6-4 to TRBJ1-6; D remains ambiguous. This CDR3 has 14 residues. V was cut by 4 bases and J by 8 bases, with 12 bases left in between. Germline CDR1 reads MRHNA; CDR2 reads SNTAGT. The CDR3 is CASSVEFRDSPLHF. In DNA, the CDR3 is TGTGCCAGCAGTGTAGAGTTTCGTGATTCACCCCTCCACTTT.

The chain combines TRBV7-8 with TRBJ2-5, with TRBD1 matching over 11 bases. The germline gives CDR1 SGHVS, CDR2 FQNEAQ. The CDR3 totals 15 residues. With V trimmed by 4 bases and J by 2 bases, 3 bases remained unmatched. In nucleotides, the CDR3 is TGTGCCAGCAGCTCTGGGGACAGGGGGCAAGAGACCCAGTACTTC. Translating it yields CASSSGDRGQETQYF.

CDR3 bases: TGCGCCAGCAGTGAAAAGACAGACTCTAACTATGGCTACACCTTC. Residues: CASSEKTDSNYGYTF. The V and J genes are TRBV5-1 and TRBJ1-2; possible D gene TRBD1, 5 bases. Trimming took 5 bases from V and 0 from J, leaving 14 bases between them. The CDR3 contains 15 residues. Germline CDR1 is SGHRS and CDR2 is YFSETQ.